Listed below are T cell receptor beta chains from one sample, sequenced in a study of T-cell reconstitution after alpha-beta-depleted transplantation in children. TCRdb called the PCR reads again in MiXCR, with one record for every CDR3 protein. Found here are over 200,000 distinct CDR3 sequences, 11% of them singletons; the top ten hold 28%. The sequencing used PBMCs, collected before TCRalphabeta/CD19-depleted stem cell transplant. These receptors originate from a child under three years old with acute myeloid leukemia, due to receive a stem cell transplant. Each CDR3 is given with its conserved first and last residue. A D gene is named only where the DNA matches it firmly. Where a row states a size, it is once, few, many or the class of an expanded clone; other rows omit it.

many	-	TRBJ2-5	TRBV7-8	TGTGCCAGCAGCTTTAGGGTCCCAGGGGACCAAGGAGAGACCCAGTACTTC	CASSFRVPGDQGETQYF
many	-	TRBJ2-5	TRBV28	TGTGCCAGCAGTCACATTATCCAAGAGACCCAGTACTTC	CASSHIIQETQYF
few	-	TRBJ2-5	TRBV30	TGTGCCTGGAGTATCCAGGGTAGTCAAGAGACCCAGTACTTC	CAWSIQGSQETQYF
-	-	TRBJ2-3	TRBV4-2	TGTGCCAGCAGCCAGGGCCTAAGTAGTCGCACAGATACGCAGTATTTT	CASSQGLSSRTDTQYF
many	-	TRBJ1-6	TRBV7-9	TGTGCCAGCAGCCCCCAACAGGTCTATAATTCACCCCTCCACTTT	CASSPQQVYNSPLHF
many	-	TRBJ2-3	TRBV5-6	TGTGCCAGCAGCTTGGTGACAGATACGCAGTATTTT	CASSLVTDTQYF
many	-	TRBJ1-4	TRBV18	TGTGCCAGCTCCCCGGCGGGCACTAATGAAAAACTGTTTTTT	CASSPAGTNEKLFF
many	TRBD1	TRBJ2-7	TRBV28	TGTGCCAGCAGTCGACCGGGACAGTTGAGCTACGAGCAGTACTTC	CASSRPGQLSYEQYF
-	-	TRBJ2-2	TRBV12-3/TRBV12-4	TGTGCCAGCGAGCCACAGGGAGGCAGCACCGGGGAGCTGTTTTTT	CASEPQGGSTGELFF
few	TRBD2	TRBJ2-2	TRBV11-2	TGTGCCAGCAGGGCTGGGGGACTAGCCAACACCGGGGAGCTGTTTTTT	CASRAGGLANTGELFF
-	TRBD2	TRBJ2-1	TRBV5-1	TGCGCCAGCAGCCAGGGACTAGCGGGAGTCGATGAGCAGTTCTTC	CASSQGLAGVDEQFF
many	-	TRBJ1-1	TRBV7-9	TGTGCCAGCAGCTTTTTAAGGGGCACTGAAGCTTTCTTT	CASSFLRGTEAFF
-	TRBD2	TRBJ2-1	TRBV18	TGTGCCAGCTCACCGAGACTAGCGGGACGGTCGTGGCACAATGAGCAGTTCTTC	CASSPRLAGRSWHNEQFF
many	-	TRBJ1-1	TRBV15	TGTGCCACCAGCAGAGATGGCAGGGTATTAACTGAAGCTTTCTTT	CATSRDGRVLTEAFF
many	-	TRBJ2-5	TRBV28	TGTGCCAGCAGTTTATGGGTCCAACAGGCGGTAGAGACCCAGTACTTC	CASSLWVQQAVETQYF
many	-	TRBJ2-1	TRBV12-3/TRBV12-4	TGTGCCAGCAGTCGCTCCGGGGATGAGCAGTTCTTC	CASSRSGDEQFF
many	-	TRBJ2-7	TRBV6-6	TGTGCCAGCAGTTACTCGACAACCTACGAGCAGTACTTC	CASSYSTTYEQYF
many	-	TRBJ1-5	TRBV12-3/TRBV12-4	TGTGCCAGCAGTTTAGGGGGGTTATGGCAGCCCCAGCATTTT	CASSLGGLWQPQHF
many	TRBD2	TRBJ2-1	TRBV5-1	TGCGCCAGCAGCCGGACTAGAGCCAATGAGCAGTTCTTC	CASSRTRANEQFF
many	-	TRBJ2-1	TRBV20-1	TGCAGTGCTAGAGTTTGGAGCGGTGGGTCCTACAATGAGCAGTTCTTC	CSARVWSGGSYNEQFF
many	-	TRBJ1-5	TRBV27	TGTGCCAGCAGTCCAGAACAGGTTAGCACCCATCAGCCCCAGCATTTT	CASSPEQVSTHQPQHF
-	TRBD1	TRBJ1-1	TRBV2	TGTGCCAGCAGCAGACAGGGGACGAACACTGAAGCTTTCTTT	CASSRQGTNTEAFF
many	-	TRBJ2-2	TRBV20-1	TGCAGTGCTAGAGATGATAGGGCCGGGGAGCTGTTTTTT	CSARDDRAGELFF
many	-	TRBJ1-6	TRBV5-1	TGCGCCAGCAGCTTGGAGGGCCCTAGGACTAATTCACCCCTCCACTTT	CASSLEGPRTNSPLHF
many	-	TRBJ2-1	TRBV11-3	TGTGCCAGCAGCTTAGAAGCGACTGAGCAGTTCTTC	CASSLEATEQFF
few	-	TRBJ1-3	TRBV11-3	TGTGCCAGCAGCCCGTGGGGGGCTGGAAACACCATATATTTT	CASSPWGAGNTIYF
many	-	TRBJ2-1	TRBV7-8	TGTGCCAGCAGCCCCTACCCCGATTACAATGAGCAGTTCTTC	CASSPYPDYNEQFF
-	-	TRBJ2-7	TRBV4-1	TGCGCCAGCAGCCAAGAAAGTGTGAGCGACTACAAGCAGTACTTC	CASSQESVSDYKQYF
many	TRBD2	TRBJ2-5	TRBV7-2	TGTGCCAGCAGCTTAGGGGAGGGATGGGAGACCCAGTACTTC	CASSLGEGWETQYF
many	TRBD1	TRBJ2-1	TRBV20-1	TGCAGTGCTTTCCGGGACAGGGGGAGGACTGAGCAGTTCTTC	CSAFRDRGRTEQFF
-	-	TRBJ2-1	TRBV19	TGTGCCAGTAGTATCTACGGGTCCTTCTACAATGAGCAGTTCTTC	CASSIYGSFYNEQFF
many	-	TRBJ2-5	TRBV20-1	TGCAGTGCTAGTAAGGGGGGAGGGTCGGCGGAGACCCAGTACTTC	CSASKGGGSAETQYF
many	-	TRBJ1-1	TRBV9	TGTGCCAGCAGCCCCAGACCGAACACTGAAGCTTTCTTT	CASSPRPNTEAFF
many	TRBD1	TRBJ1-1	TRBV20-1	TGCAGTGCTATTTTACAGGGGATGAACACTGAAGCTTTCTTT	CSAILQGMNTEAFF
many	TRBD2	TRBJ2-1	TRBV12-3/TRBV12-4	TGTGCCAGCAGTTTAAGGCGGGGGACTAGCGGGAATGAGCAGTTCTTC	CASSLRRGTSGNEQFF
many	-	TRBJ2-1	TRBV29-1	TGCAGCGTTGAGGGTAATGCGGCGAATGAGCAGTTCTTC	CSVEGNAANEQFF
many	-	TRBJ2-1	TRBV19	TGTGCCAGTTCTCGGGAGCTTGCCTACAATGAGCAGTTCTTC	CASSRELAYNEQFF
many	TRBD1	TRBJ1-2	TRBV2	TGTGCCAGCAGTTGGGACAGAACGAACTATGGCTACACCTTC	CASSWDRTNYGYTF
many	TRBD1	TRBJ1-2	TRBV3-1	TGTGCCAGCAGTCTCTTTTTAGGTACGGGACAGACTTTTTACTATGGCTACACCTTC	CASSLFLGTGQTFYYGYTF
many	TRBD2	TRBJ2-1	TRBV29-1	TGCAGCGTTGCCCGACTAGCGGTCGAAAATGAGCAGTTCTTC	CSVARLAVENEQFF
-	-	TRBJ1-2	TRBV30	TGTGCCTGGACAGCCGGCTATGGCTACACCTTC	CAWTAGYGYTF
few	-	TRBJ2-7	TRBV14	TGTGCCAGCAGCCAAACGGCATTTAAGAAGTACTTC	CASSQTAFKKYF
many	-	TRBJ1-1	TRBV10-3	TGTGCCGGGCGATCAGGGGCTGACACTGAAGCTTTCTTT	CAGRSGADTEAFF
many	-	TRBJ1-1	TRBV10-3	TGTGCCATCAGTGCCAGGGACACTGAAGCTTTCTTT	CAISARDTEAFF
-	TRBD2	TRBJ2-3	TRBV6-1	TGTGCCAGCAGTCCCCTTGGTAGCGGGTTTAGCACAGATACGCAGTATTTT	CASSPLGSGFSTDTQYF
many	-	TRBJ1-2	TRBV6-1	TGTGCCAGCAGTGGGGGATTCAATGGCTACACCTTC	CASSGGFNGYTF